Below are 22 T cell receptor beta chains sequenced from a single sample in a study of T cells in women clearing cervical HPV infection. Generated by immunoSEQ multiplex PCR, the TCRdb table keeps only in-frame clones and is missing some. The sample table includes tens of thousands of clones. Specimen: blood buffy coat. The source is a woman between 18 and 75 years old with a cervical HPV16 infection that either progressed to CIN3+ or cleared (not recorded which).

Note on this clone: From the germline J gene comes the end of the CDR3, since the read stops 3 residues before it. The chain uses TRBV10-3 and TRBJ1-4, with 10 bases lining up with TRBD1. This CDR3 spans 13 amino acids. The trim removed 6 bases at V and 6 bases at J, leaving 1 base unmatched. Germline values: CDR1 ENHRY, CDR2 SYGVKD. The sequenced CDR3 bases are TGTGCCATCAGGGACAGGGGGGATGAAAAA. Translated, it gives CAIRDRGDEK. The whole CDR3 protein reads CAIRDRGDEKLFF.

CDR3 bases read: TGCAGCGTTGGAAGACAGGGCGACGAG. This codes for CSVGRQGDE. The complete CDR3 protein is CSVGRQGDEQYF. This chain joins TRBV29-1 and TRBJ2-7, with TRBD1 matching 7 bases. The read gets to within 3 residues of the CDR3 end, and the germline J gene fills in the rest. The V gene end was trimmed by 4 bases and the J gene end by 5 bases; junction bases not matched to a gene: 5. From germline, CDR1 is SQVTM and CDR2 ANQGSEA. The CDR3 spans 12 residues.

Regarding this clone: The CDR3 is cut off 3 residues early in the read; its end comes from the germline J gene. The V and J genes are TRBV19 and TRBJ2-6; D unresolved. CDR1 and CDR2 from the germline V gene are LNHDA and SQIVND (reference sequence). This CDR3 comprises 13 residues. Deletions cut 7 bases from V and 4 bases from J, with 8 bases between. The CDR3 DNA, read in part, is TGTGCCAGTACAAGCCAAGGGGCCAACGTC. Protein sequence: CASTSQGANV. The whole CDR3 sequence reads CASTSQGANVLTF.

A remark on this clone: The read halts 3 residues ahead of the CDR3 end, with the missing end drawn from the germline J gene. The chain joins TRBV18 to TRBJ2-3; tentative D call: TRBD2 (6 bases). This CDR3 contains 15 residues. V was clipped by 2 bases and J by 0 bases, with 9 bases between them. Per the germline V gene, CDR1 is KGHSH and CDR2 is LQKENI. CDR3 bases read: TGTGCCAGCTCACCATCACTAGCTAGCACAGATACG. As protein: CASSPSLASTDT. The full-length CDR3 reads as CASSPSLASTDTQYF.

With respect to this clone: The read stops 3 residues short of the end of the CDR3; the missing end is completed from the germline J gene. The V and J genes are TRBV7-6 and TRBJ1-2; 9 bases are shared with TRBD1. CDR1 is SGHVS, CDR2 FNYEAQ, per germline. Germline trimming cut 4 bases from V and 6 bases from J; bases unmatched to any gene: 12. The CDR3 loop spans 16 amino acids. The covered CDR3 bases are TGTGCCAGCAGCTCTCCTGAGGACAGGGGTTTTGATGGC. Its protein product is CASSSPEDRGFDG. From start to end, the CDR3 is CASSSPEDRGFDGYTF.

Concerning this clone itself: The read ends 3 residues early relative to the CDR3; the germline J gene fills the gap. This sequence joins TRBV2 and TRBJ1-2; no clear D gene. The CDR3 consists of 14 residues. CDR1 and CDR2 from the germline V gene are SNHLY and FYNNEI. The CDR3 loop is CASSRTSSRNDYTF. The part of the CDR3 DNA that was read is TGTGCCAGCAGTAGGACTAGCAGCAGAAACGAC.

Regarding this clone: The read ends 3 residues shy of where the CDR3 ends; the end is completed using the germline J gene. The chain carries TRBV6-2 or TRBV6-3 and TRBJ2-3, with 7 bases aligning to TRBD1. The CDR3 has 15 residues. CDR1 and CDR2 (germline): MNHEY, SVGEGT. The CDR3 bases that were read are TGTGCCAGCAGTCCCGGACAGGCCCAGACGGAGCCG. It encodes CASSPGQAQTEP. The whole CDR3 protein is CASSPGQAQTEPQYF.

Points on this clone: The read comes to an end 3 residues before the CDR3 does, leaving the germline J gene to fill in the end. J is TRBJ2-2 and V is TRBV2, with no clear D. With 6 bases removed from V and 0 bases from J, the gap between germline ends came to 14 bases. Germline assignment: CDR1 SNHLY and CDR2 FYNNEI. CDR3 length: 16 residues. The covered CDR3 bases are TGTGCCAGCAGAAAAATTAAGGGCCCGAACACCGGGGAG. It yields the protein CASRKIKGPNTGE. The whole CDR3 protein is CASRKIKGPNTGELFF.

A word on this clone: The DNA ends 3 residues before the CDR3 does, and the rest of the CDR3 is filled in from the germline J gene. This chain joins TRBV18 and TRBJ2-1, with 8 bases fitting TRBD2. From germline, CDR1 is KGHSH and CDR2 LQKENI. V lost 3 bases and J lost 8; bases outside the gene matches: 12. There are 16 residues in the CDR3. The CDR3 loop reads CASSPSLADLIDEQFF. The sequenced part of the CDR3 DNA is TGTGCCAGCTCACCGTCACTAGCGGACCTTATAGATGAG.

A remark on this clone: The CDR3 goes on 3 residues after the read ends, and that part is filled in from the germline J gene. This chain links TRBV19 with TRBJ2-4, with 7 bases aligning to TRBD1. This CDR3 comprises 17 residues. The germline gives CDR1 LNHDA, CDR2 SQIVND (reference sequence). The CDR3: CASSIGGVQGIHYGQYF. The sequenced CDR3 bases are TGTGCCAGTAGTATTGGCGGAGTACAGGGGATTCACTATGGT.

As to this clone: The read gets to within 3 residues of the CDR3 end, and the germline J gene fills in the rest. This chain joins TRBV14 and TRBJ1-4; 7 bases map to TRBD1. V lost 0 bases, J lost 5 bases, and 12 bases stayed unmatched. The CDR3 covers 18 residues. CDR1 and CDR2 (germline): SGHDN, FVKESK. The DNA read from the CDR3 is TGTGCCAGCAGCCAAGATAGGGGGCGACAGTTCCGGAATGAAAAA. Translation gives CASSQDRGRQFRNEK. The whole CDR3 protein reads CASSQDRGRQFRNEKLFF.

A remark on this clone: The CDR3 end falls 3 residues outside the read, so it is completed with the germline J gene. The J gene is TRBJ2-3, the V gene TRBV7-2; D might be TRBD2 (6 bases). The CDR3 extends over 14 amino acids. The germline CDR1 and CDR2 sequences are SGHTA and FQGNSA. The CDR3 is CASSSLGGAEPQYF. The CDR3 bases that were read are TGTGCCAGCAGCTCCTTGGGGGGAGCGGAGCCG.

With regard to this clone: From the germline J gene comes the end of the CDR3, since the read stops 3 residues before it. This chain uses TRBV18 with TRBJ2-1; 12 bases match TRBD1. J gave up 5 bases and V 3 bases, and 5 bases lay outside the gene matches. The CDR3 totals 16 residues. CDR1 is KGHSH and CDR2 is LQKENI in the germline V gene. CDR3 amino acids: CASSPMGQGANNEQFF. The CDR3 DNA, read in part, is TGTGCCAGCTCACCGATGGGACAGGGGGCAAACAATGAG.

The DNA read from the CDR3 is TGTGCCAGCAGCCCCAGACTTGCAACTAATGAAAAA. Translation: CASSPRLATNEK. The complete CDR3 reads CASSPRLATNEKLFF. The V and J genes are TRBV7-2 and TRBJ1-4, with D hard to call. The DNA ends 3 residues before the CDR3 does, and the rest of the CDR3 is filled in from the germline J gene. CDR1 and CDR2 from the germline V gene are SGHTA and FQGNSA. The CDR3 is 15 amino acids. The V gene lost 5 bases and the J gene lost 0 bases, with 10 bases spanning the gap.

CDR3 loop: CASKIGTGEEKLFF. The sequenced part of the CDR3 DNA is TGCGCCAGCAAAATCGGGACAGGGGAGGAAAAG. The V and J genes are TRBV5-1 and TRBJ2-2, with TRBD1 matching over 10 bases. The sequenced fragment ends 3 residues before the CDR3 boundary, so the rest is inferred from the germline J gene. From germline, CDR1 is SGHRS and CDR2 YFSETQ. The CDR3 is made up of 14 amino acids.

A note on this clone: The sequence runs out 3 residues before the end of the CDR3; the remainder is reconstructed from the germline J gene. The chain couples TRBV18 to TRBJ1-2; D perhaps matches TRBD1 (5 bases). CDR3 length: 15 residues. Per germline, CDR1 KGHSH and CDR2 LQKENI. The DNA read from the CDR3 is TGTGCCAGCTCCCAAGGAAGGGGAGGCTCCTACGAC. Translating it yields CASSQGRGGSYD. The full CDR3 reads CASSQGRGGSYDYTF.

Remarks on this clone: At one boundary the junction diverges from the germline segment, which might be a read error. The CDR3 extends 3 residues past the end of the read, so its final part is completed from the germline J gene. Other DNA sequences in this sample translate to the same CDR3. The chain has TRBV2 and TRBJ1-3, with D possibly TRBD1 on 5 matching bases. In germline, CDR1 is SNHLY, CDR2 FYNNEI. The CDR3 has 15 amino acids. This chain's CDR3 is CASSEQGLSGNTIYF. Partial CDR3 DNA: TGTGCCAGCAGTGAGCAGGGCCTCTCTGGAAACACA. Supplemented by reference TRBV2 and TRBJ1-3, the full variable domain reads EPEVTQTPSHQVTQMGQEVILRCVPISNHLYFYWYRQILGQKVEFLVSFYNNEISEKSEIFDDQFSVERPDGSNFTLKIRSTKLEDSAMYFCASSEQGLSGNTIYFGEGSWLTVV.

This clone counts as medium-sized by frequency. Read coverage stops 3 residues before the CDR3 terminus; the germline J gene supplies the remainder. The chain links TRBV5-1 to TRBJ2-1, with 9 bases that match TRBD1. After removal of 1 base from V and 8 bases from J, the junction contained 4 bases not matched to a gene. CDR1 is SGHRS, CDR2 YFSETQ, per germline. This CDR3 has 14 amino acids. The covered CDR3 bases are TGCGCCAGCAGCTTGTGGGACAGGGTATATGAG. The encoded protein is CASSLWDRVYE. The CDR3 as a whole reads CASSLWDRVYEQFF. Looking up the rest from reference TRBV5-1 and TRBJ2-1 gives the full variable domain: KAGVTQTPRYLIKTRGQQVTLSCSPISGHRSVSWYQQTPGQGLQFLFEYFSETQRNKGNFPGRFSGRQFSNSRSEMNVSTLELGDSALYLCASSLWDRVYEQFFGPGTRLTVL.

Details on this clone: Coverage ceases 3 residues before the CDR3 finishes, and the germline J gene fills in the end. Within the sample, other DNA sequences also encode this same CDR3. The chain recombines TRBV7-3 with TRBJ2-5; 11 bases map to TRBD2. CDR3 length equals 15 residues. The germline V gene encodes CDR1 SGHTA and CDR2 FQGTGA. The V and J ends lost 5 bases and 5 bases, in that order; junction bases with no gene match: 7. CDR3 DNA, as far as it was read: TGTGCCAGCAGCGCAAGTAGCGGGAGGGCGGAGACC. Its protein product is CASSASSGRAET. The entire CDR3 reads CASSASSGRAETQYF.

A word on this clone: The CDR3 extends 3 residues past the end of the read, so its final part is completed from the germline J gene. The gene calls are TRBV6-2 or TRBV6-3 and TRBJ2-1, with D maybe TRBD1 (5 bases). Trimming removed 7 bases from V and 4 bases from J, with 17 bases in between. The CDR3 runs to 15 residues. The germline V gene has CDR1 MNHEY and CDR2 SVGEGT. The CDR3 is CASKDTGKTYNEQFF. The CDR3 bases that were read are TGTGCCAGCAAAGATACAGGAAAAACATACAATGAG.

Of note for this clone: The CDR3 end is not reached by the read, which stops 3 residues before it; the germline J gene fills it in. The chain is built from TRBV6-2 or TRBV6-3 and TRBJ2-7; no clear D. The ends were cut back, 3 bases at V and 5 bases at J, with 11 bases in the middle. Germline CDR1 reads MNHEY; CDR2 reads SVGEGT. The CDR3 loop spans 13 amino acids. The sequenced CDR3 bases are TGTGCCAGCAGTTATTTAGGGTCCAACGAG. Its protein product is CASSYLGSNE. The full CDR3 protein is CASSYLGSNEQYF.

The CDR3 spells CASTSAGGRTDTQYF. The part of the CDR3 DNA that was read is TGTGCCAGCACCTCGGCTGGCGGGCGCACAGATACG. J is TRBJ2-3 and V is TRBV7-3; the D gene is possibly TRBD2 (5 bases). The sequence runs out 3 residues before the end of the CDR3; the remainder is reconstructed from the germline J gene. Deletions cut 7 bases from V and 1 base from J, with 15 bases between. Per the germline V gene, CDR1 is SGHTA and CDR2 is FQGTGA. CDR3 length: 15 amino acids.